One and the same sample provided the 17 T cell receptor beta chains below, sequenced in a study of OX40 agonist ivuxolimab in advanced cancers. Sequencing was performed with immunoSEQ multiplex PCR; in TCRdb, only in-frame clones are kept and a portion is missing. The data show 98,000 or so clones, with about 88% seen just once and around 0.82% held by the top ten. The sample was CD4+ or CD8+ T cells sorted from blood, taken in a trial of the OX40 agonist ivuxolimab. All receptors derive from an adult with an advanced solid tumor such as melanoma, head and neck, liver or kidney cancer.

The J gene is TRBJ2-3, the V gene TRBV9; TRBD2 matches at 11 bases. Germline CDR1 reads SGDLS; CDR2 reads YYNGEE. V trimming: 4 bases; J trimming: 4 bases; junction bases outside the gene matches: 8. The CDR3 runs 16 residues. Here the CDR3 DNA reads TGTGCCAGCAGCCTCCCTGGGACTAGCGGAGCAGATACGCAGTATTTT. This translates into CASSLPGTSGADTQYF. Full variable domain (rest looked up from reference TRBV9 and TRBJ2-3): DSGVTQTPKHLITATGQRVTLRCSPRSGDLSVYWYQQSLDQGLQFLIQYYNGEERAKGNILERFSAQQFPDLHSELNLSSLELGDSALYFCASSLPGTSGADTQYFGPGTRLTVL.

The chain couples TRBV18 to TRBJ2-1, with D perhaps given as TRBD1 or TRBD2 (6 bases each). V lost 3 bases and J lost 5, with 17 bases in between. CDR3 length equals 16 residues. From germline, CDR1 is KGHSH and CDR2 LQKENI. In DNA, the CDR3 is TGTGCCAGCTCACCCGGGACTCCCAGGGGTGACAATGAGCAGTTCTTC. Amino acids: CASSPGTPRGDNEQFF.

The chain uses TRBV18 and TRBJ2-3, with D maybe TRBD1 (5 bases). CDR1 and CDR2 (germline): KGHSH, LQKENI. Trimming removed 4 bases from V and 3 bases from J, with 14 bases in between. The CDR3 has 15 amino acids. The CDR3 DNA follows: TGTGCCAGCTCACAAGGTCAGGGTATAACAGATACGCAGTATTTT. Translation gives CASSQGQGITDTQYF.

The chain uses TRBV18 and TRBJ1-1; tentatively, D is TRBD1 (5 bases). The V end lost 3 bases, the J end lost 1 base, and 9 bases lay between the germline ends. This CDR3 is built from 14 residues. Germline assignment: CDR1 KGHSH and CDR2 LQKENI. The CDR3, as DNA: TGTGCCAGCTCACCTTGGGGGGGGAACACTGAAGCTTTCTTT. Its protein product is CASSPWGGNTEAFF.

The J gene is TRBJ2-3, the V gene TRBV6-5; D is ambiguous. The CDR3 extends over 12 amino acids. V was shortened by 6 bases and J by 4 bases, with 8 bases between the two germline ends. Germline V gene lookup returns CDR1 MNHEY and CDR2 SVGAGI. The CDR3: CASSPKADTQYF. CDR3 in DNA: TGTGCCAGCAGCCCTAAGGCAGATACGCAGTATTTT.

J is TRBJ1-2 and V is TRBV29-1; possibly TRBD1 for D (5 bases). The CDR3 is made up of 15 amino acids. Germline CDR1 reads SQVTM; CDR2 reads ANQGSEA. V lost 2 bases, J lost 4 bases, and 17 bases lay in between. CDR3 nucleotide sequence: TGCAGCGTTGAAATGGAGACGGGGGGTCGCTATGGCTACACCTTC. It is translated as CSVEMETGGRYGYTF.

This clone appeared once. The J gene is TRBJ1-1, the V gene TRBV5-1; D is undetermined. V was pared by 0 bases and J by 2 bases, with 5 bases between. This CDR3 comprises 13 residues. Germline CDR1 reads SGHRS; CDR2 reads YFSETQ. In nucleotides, the CDR3 is TGCGCCAGCAGCTTGGACAGTAACACTGAAGCTTTCTTT. As protein: CASSLDSNTEAFF.

The genes are TRBV10-3 and TRBJ2-1; unclear D gene. Germline V gene sequence: CDR1 ENHRY, CDR2 SYGVKD. V was clipped by 3 bases and J by 7 bases, with 13 bases between them. The CDR3 contains 14 residues. CDR3 sequence reads: CAISEAPRINEQFF. The CDR3 DNA sequence: TGTGCCATCAGTGAAGCCCCTAGAATTAATGAGCAGTTCTTC.

J is TRBJ2-3 and V is TRBV9; 11 bases are shared with TRBD1. CDR1 is SGDLS and CDR2 is YYNGEE in the germline V gene. V lost 0 bases to trimming and J lost 7 bases; unmatched junction nucleotides: 4. The length of the CDR3 is 15 residues. The chain's CDR3 is CASSVGDRGTNTQYF. The CDR3 bases are TGTGCCAGCAGCGTAGGGGACAGGGGGACAAATACGCAGTATTTT.

The CDR3 DNA reads as TGCGCCAGCAGCCAAGGGGGACTAGCGTCGGCCACAGATACGCAGTATTTT. Protein: CASSQGGLASATDTQYF. This chain joins TRBV4-3 and TRBJ2-3; TRBD2 matches 10 bases. Germline V gene data show CDR1 as LGHNA and CDR2 as YSLEER. This CDR3 region has 17 residues. V was clipped by 1 base and J by 2 bases; unmatched bases: 6.

The chain recombines TRBV6-4 with TRBJ1-2, with TRBD1 matching over 11 bases. The CDR3 spans 13 residues. The V gene end was trimmed by 4 bases and the J gene end by 8 bases; junction bases not matched to a gene: 3. CDR1 and CDR2 from the germline V gene are MRHNA and SNTAGT. The CDR3 loop is CASSAGTGGGYTF. The CDR3, as DNA: TGTGCCAGCAGTGCCGGGACAGGGGGGGGCTACACCTTC.

This clone was seen a few times. The rearrangement uses TRBV6-6 and TRBJ1-2; no clear D gene. The CDR3 consists of 12 residues. Germline CDR1 is MNHNY and CDR2 is SVGAGI (reference sequence). V was cut by 5 bases and J by 9 bases, with 13 bases left in between. CDR3 amino acids: CASSTGRSRYTF. Written as DNA, the CDR3 is TGTGCCAGCAGTACCGGACGCTCCCGCTACACCTTC.

The CDR3: CASSDGSGTQYF. The CDR3 coding sequence is TGTGCCAGCAGTGACGGCTCGGGGACCCAGTACTTC. J is TRBJ2-5 and V is TRBV2, with D uncertain. The V and J ends lost 3 bases and 7 bases respectively, with 9 bases between them. Germline-derived CDR1 and CDR2 are SNHLY and FYNNEI. The CDR3 spans 12 residues.

The chain recombines TRBV5-1 with TRBJ2-7, with D perhaps matching TRBD1 or TRBD2 (6 bases each). Germline V gives CDR1 SGHRS, CDR2 YFSETQ. The length of the CDR3 is 18 residues. V lost 3 bases and J 5 bases, leaving 27 bases between the germline ends. Here the CDR3 reads CASSSPPGTSRQVNEQYF. The CDR3 DNA reads TGCGCCAGCAGCTCGCCCCCCGGGACTTCTCGACAGGTCAACGAGCAGTACTTC.

This chain uses TRBV4-3 with TRBJ1-6; no clear D. CDR3 length equals 14 residues. The V gene lost 4 bases and the J gene lost 2 bases, with 6 bases spanning the gap. Germline V gene sequence: CDR1 LGHNA, CDR2 YSLEER. DNA of the CDR3: TGCGCCAGCAGCCCCGGACCCTATAATTCACCCCTCCACTTT. Its translation is CASSPGPYNSPLHF.

V gene TRBV28 combines with J gene TRBJ2-4; TRBD2 might be the D (6 bases). From germline, CDR1 is MDHEN and CDR2 SYDVKM. Trimming cost V 4 bases and J 0 bases, with 10 bases left between them. The CDR3 extends over 15 amino acids. The CDR3: CASSSSGLAKNIQYF. DNA for the CDR3: TGTGCCAGCAGTTCCAGCGGGTTAGCCAAAAACATTCAGTACTTC.

This clone was observed once. The chain recombines TRBV19 with TRBJ2-7; D uncertain. The V gene's germline CDR1 is LNHDA and CDR2 SQIVND (reference sequence). The CDR3 is 14 amino acids. Between the trimmed V and J ends, which lost 3 bases and 5 bases, there was a span of 14 bases. CDR3 coding DNA: TGTGCCAGTAGTATTAAGCGCCTTTGCCACGAGCAGTACGTC. It yields the protein CASSIKRLCHEQYV.